The present TCR beta chain was sequenced within a study of T cell responses to AZD1222 COVID-19 vaccine. The study's findings and limits: Dominant CD4 TCR responses targeted spike regions 160-218 and 743-854. Reportedly, nearly half the spike-specific TCRs target unmutated variant regions.

This table comes from immunoSEQ multiplex PCR, and its TCRdb copy is limited to in-frame clones, with some not included. The sample lists about 97,000 clones; roughly 86% were seen once. Turning to this clone: What it recognizes is unknown.

This CDR3 is 17 amino acids long. The V and J ends lost 3 bases and 4 bases, in that order; junction bases with no gene match: 12. In germline, CDR1 is KGHDR, CDR2 SFDVKD. Sequenced here: peripheral blood, sampled on day 0 of AZD1222 vaccination. V and J are TRBV24-1 and TRBJ2-3; TRBD2 aligns across 7 bases. This clonotype was obtained from an adult in good health. CDR3 DNA sequence: TGTGCCACCAGTGATGAGGGGTTTGGGGGAGGGCCAGATACGCAGTATTTT. Residues: CATSDEGFGGGPDTQYF.